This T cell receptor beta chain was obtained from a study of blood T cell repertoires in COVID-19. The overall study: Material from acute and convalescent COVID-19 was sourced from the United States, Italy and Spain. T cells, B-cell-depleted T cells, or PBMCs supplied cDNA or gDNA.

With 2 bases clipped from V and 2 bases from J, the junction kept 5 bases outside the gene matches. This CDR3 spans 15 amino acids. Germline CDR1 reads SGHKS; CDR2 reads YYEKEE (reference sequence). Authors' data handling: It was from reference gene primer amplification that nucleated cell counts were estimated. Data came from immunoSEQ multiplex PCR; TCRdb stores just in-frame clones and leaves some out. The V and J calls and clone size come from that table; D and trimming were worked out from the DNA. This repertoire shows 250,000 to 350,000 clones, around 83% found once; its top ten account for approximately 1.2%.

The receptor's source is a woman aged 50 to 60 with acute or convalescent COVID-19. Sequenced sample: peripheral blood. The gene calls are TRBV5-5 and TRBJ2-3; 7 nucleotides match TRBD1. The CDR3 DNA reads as TGTGCCAGCAGCTTTCAGGGGGTAACCACAGATACGCAGTATTTT. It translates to CASSFQGVTTDTQYF.